This is a list of T cell receptor beta chains from one sample in a study of technical replicates of blood from several donors. Profiling relied on immunoSEQ multiplex PCR, and the TCRdb table lists in-frame clones only, not all of them. The sample shows 79,000 or so clones, 85% to 95% of them seen only once. Specimen: T cells isolated from PBMCs. These receptors originate from a human donor in good health. Each CDR3 is given with its conserved first and last residue. Fields, in order: V gene, J gene, clone size, D gene, CDR3 protein, CDR3 DNA. The D gene is left open where the match is weak. Expanded clones get a size class; other rows say once, few or many, or leave the size out.

v_call: TRBV19; j_call: TRBJ2-2; clone_size: -; d_call: -; cdr3_aa: CASSSVQGKLFF; cdr3_nt: TGTGCCAGTAGTAGTGTACAGGGAAAGCTGTTTTTT
v_call: TRBV9; j_call: TRBJ1-4; clone_size: -; d_call: -; cdr3_aa: CASSLSNSLNEKLFF; cdr3_nt: TGTGCCAGCAGCCTGTCAAACTCCTTGAATGAAAAACTGTTTTTT
v_call: TRBV28; j_call: TRBJ2-7; clone_size: -; d_call: -; cdr3_aa: CASSQTGTVPYEQYF; cdr3_nt: TGTGCCAGCAGTCAAACCGGGACTGTTCCCTACGAGCAGTACTTC
v_call: TRBV9; j_call: TRBJ2-1; clone_size: -; d_call: TRBD1; cdr3_aa: CASSVEIGGAGYNEQFF; cdr3_nt: TGTGCCAGCAGCGTAGAGATAGGGGGCGCAGGCTACAATGAGCAGTTCTTC
v_call: TRBV10-3; j_call: TRBJ2-2; clone_size: -; d_call: TRBD2; cdr3_aa: CAISARGLAGNTGELFF; cdr3_nt: TGTGCCATCAGCGCCCGAGGACTAGCGGGAAACACCGGGGAGCTGTTTTTT
v_call: TRBV5-1; j_call: TRBJ2-7; clone_size: -; d_call: TRBD1; cdr3_aa: CASSLGLDRATYEQYF; cdr3_nt: TGCGCCAGCAGCTTGGGCCTCGACAGGGCCACGTACGAGCAGTACTTC
v_call: TRBV20-1; j_call: TRBJ1-4; clone_size: -; d_call: -; cdr3_aa: CSAKREKLFF; cdr3_nt: TGCAGTGCCAAGCGTGAAAAACTGTTTTTT
v_call: TRBV9; j_call: TRBJ2-6; clone_size: once; d_call: -; cdr3_aa: CASSGTGSGANVLTF; cdr3_nt: TGTGCCAGCAGCGGGACGGGGTCTGGGGCCAACGTCCTGACTTTC
v_call: TRBV2; j_call: TRBJ1-2; clone_size: -; d_call: TRBD1; cdr3_aa: CASSANLRDSYGYTF; cdr3_nt: TGTGCCAGCAGTGCCAACCTCCGGGACAGCTATGGCTACACCTTC
v_call: TRBV25-1; j_call: TRBJ2-7; clone_size: -; d_call: -; cdr3_aa: CASSFTGLPSYEQYF; cdr3_nt: TGTGCCAGCAGTTTCACAGGGCTCCCATCCTACGAGCAGTACTTC